The 18 T cell receptor beta chains given below trace back to one sample, sequenced in a study of post-analysis software for immune sequencing data. Study-level results: With TRBV5-6, TRBV5-1 and TRBV20-1 included, about 5 TRBV segments were more frequent in patients than in controls.

Unique molecular identifiers were carried by the TCR beta cDNA libraries. Via MiXCR, TCRdb re-called the PCR reads, giving one row per CDR3 protein. Among more than 450,000 distinct CDR3 sequences listed, 34% were seen once. No antigen has been assigned to these receptors. Sequenced: blood. The receptors here all came from a girl between 2 and 17 years old with multiple sclerosis.

In this sample, this clonotype turned up a few times. J is TRBJ2-3 and V is TRBV11-2, with TRBD1 identical over 9 bases. V dropped 1 base and J dropped 9; count of bases not matched to a gene: 2. Germline-derived CDR1 and CDR2 are SGHAT and FQNNGV. The CDR3 runs 13 residues. The CDR3 bases are TGTGCCAGCAGCTTAGTGGGACAGGGCACGCAGTATTTT. Amino acid sequence: CASSLVGQGTQYF. Full variable domain (missing parts from reference TRBV11-2 and TRBJ2-3): EAGVAQSPRYKIIEKRQSVAFWCNPISGHATLYWYQQILGQGPKLLIQFQNNGVVDDSQLPKDRFSAERLKGVDSTLKIQPAKLEDSAVYLCASSLVGQGTQYFGPGTRLTVL.

This clonotype was seen a single time. V and J are TRBV13 and TRBJ2-6; D uncertain. Between the trimmed V and J ends, which lost 2 bases and 1 base, there was a span of 6 bases. CDR1 and CDR2 from the germline V gene are PRHDT and FYEKMQ (reference sequence). The length of the CDR3 is 15 residues. CDR3 DNA sequence: TGTGCCAGCAGCTTAACGGAATCTGGGGCCAACGTCCTGACTTTC. Translating it yields CASSLTESGANVLTF.

Details on this clonotype: A read error may explain this, as a much larger clone is one base away. V gene TRBV6-5 combines with J gene TRBJ2-5, with TRBD2 matching 8 bases. Germline V gives CDR1 MNHEY, CDR2 SVGAGI. The length of the CDR3 is 15 residues. V lost 8 bases, J lost 7 bases, and 15 bases stayed unmatched. The CDR3 sequence is CASGSAGGTRGTQYF. The CDR3 DNA follows: TGTGCCAGCGGGAGCGCGGGGGGAACGCGAGGGACCCAGTACTTC.

This clonotype was observed a few times. With a much larger clone just one base away, this may be a read error. The chain uses TRBV7-2 and TRBJ1-2, with D possibly TRBD1 on 6 matching bases. Germline loops: CDR1 SGHTA, CDR2 FQGNSA. V was clipped by 5 bases and J by 4 bases, with 11 bases between them. CDR3 length: 13 residues. CDR3 residues: CASSPGHSYGYTF. CDR3 in DNA: TGTGCCAGCAGCCCGGGACATAGCTATGGCTACACCTTC. The variable domain in full, completed from reference TRBV7-2 and TRBJ1-2, reads GAGVSQSPSNKVTEKGKDVELRCDPISGHTALYWYRQSLGQGLEFLIYFQGNSAPDKSGLPSDRFSAERTGGSVSTLTIQRTQQEDSAVYLCASSPGHSYGYTFGSGTRLTVV.

V and J are TRBV5-1 and TRBJ1-1; a possible D gene is TRBD1 (5 bases). The V end lost 0 bases, the J end lost 4 bases, and 16 bases lay between the germline ends. Germline CDR1 reads SGHRS; CDR2 reads YFSETQ. CDR3 length: 16 residues. The CDR3 is CASSLVAGMGGTEAFF. The CDR3, as DNA: TGCGCCAGCAGCTTGGTCGCAGGGATGGGTGGCACTGAAGCTTTCTTT. Filled out from reference TRBV5-1 and TRBJ1-1, the complete variable domain reads KAGVTQTPRYLIKTRGQQVTLSCSPISGHRSVSWYQQTPGQGLQFLFEYFSETQRNKGNFPGRFSGRQFSNSRSEMNVSTLELGDSALYLCASSLVAGMGGTEAFFGQGTRLTVV.

This clonotype appeared a few times. This sequence joins TRBV27 and TRBJ2-4, with TRBD2 as a possible D gene (5 bases). CDR3 length: 15 residues. Trimming removed 2 bases from V and 2 bases from J, with 10 bases in between. Germline CDR1 is MNHEY and CDR2 is SMNVEV (reference sequence). The CDR3: CASSLEGGPKNIQYF. For the CDR3, the DNA is TGTGCCAGCAGTTTAGAAGGAGGCCCCAAAAACATTCAGTACTTC.

This chain joins TRBV7-8 and TRBJ1-1; D call uncertain. Trimming shortened V by 5 bases and J by 1 base, and 14 bases separated the two germline ends. Germline V gene lookup returns CDR1 SGHVS and CDR2 FQNEAQ. The CDR3 covers 15 residues. In nucleotides, the CDR3 is TGTGCCAGCAGCCTACTTGTGATAGGGAACACTGAAGCTTTCTTT. Translated, it gives CASSLLVIGNTEAFF.

This clonotype was found a few times. V and J are TRBV11-2 and TRBJ2-1; D assignment may be TRBD1 or TRBD2 (6 bases each). The germline gives CDR1 SGHAT, CDR2 FQNNGV. The CDR3 loop spans 18 amino acids. The V end lost 1 base, the J end lost 0 bases, and 16 bases lay between the germline ends. The CDR3 nucleotides are TGTGCCAGCAGCTTAGGATCCGGGGGCTACAGCTCCTACAATGAGCAGTTCTTC. Translating it yields CASSLGSGGYSSYNEQFF.

This clonotype was seen a handful of times. At one end, the junction sequence differs from germline, possibly due to a read error. V and J are TRBV5-8 and TRBJ2-5; TRBD1 agrees at 10 bases. The CDR3 covers 15 residues. Germline V lookup: CDR1 SGHTS, CDR2 YDEGEE. CDR3 DNA: TGTGCCGGCAGCCTACGGACAGGGGGCCAAGAGACCCAGTACTTC. Residues: CAGSLRTGGQETQYF.

The chain is built from TRBV29-1 and TRBJ1-1, with D perhaps matching TRBD1 (6 bases). CDR1 is SQVTM, CDR2 ANQGSEA, per germline. This CDR3 region has 14 residues. Trimming took off 2 bases at V and 3 bases at J, with 13 bases between the two ends. In DNA form, the CDR3 reads TGCAGCGTTGAATTTTCCAGGGGCGACACTGAAGCTTTCTTT. It encodes CSVEFSRGDTEAFF.

This clonotype was seen more than once but under ten times. V is TRBV29-1 and J is TRBJ1-1; D perhaps matches TRBD1 (5 bases). V shed 4 bases and J shed 0 bases, with 12 bases lying between them. Germline V gives CDR1 SQVTM, CDR2 ANQGSEA. This CDR3 has 14 amino acids. The CDR3: CSVALRGVNTEAFF. Written as DNA, the CDR3 is TGCAGCGTTGCGCTGAGGGGAGTGAACACTGAAGCTTTCTTT.

Comments on this clonotype: The final CDR3 position lacks the conserved phenylalanine or tryptophan, pointing to a likely read error. J is TRBJ2-1 and V is TRBV5-1; 7 bases fit TRBD1. The CDR3 is made up of 15 amino acids. Trimming cost V 4 bases and J 2 bases; bases outside gene matches: 6. Germline lookup yields CDR1 SGHRS and CDR2 YFSETQ. Written as DNA, the CDR3 is TGCGCCAGCAGCCCAGACAGGGTCGCCTACAATGAGCAGTTCTTA. As protein: CASSPDRVAYNEQFL.

This chain uses TRBV5-1 with TRBJ2-1, with TRBD1 matching 8 bases. Germline lookup yields CDR1 SGHRS and CDR2 YFSETQ. V was clipped by 0 bases and J by 9 bases; unmatched bases: 11. The CDR3 has 16 amino acids. CDR3 DNA: TGCGCCAGCAGCTTGGCGGCCGGGACAGGACCTAGTGAGCAGTTCTTC. This translates into CASSLAAGTGPSEQFF.

V gene TRBV7-2 combines with J gene TRBJ2-7, with 8 bases identical to TRBD2. Losses at the gene ends were 3 bases for V and 0 bases for J; bases not matched to a gene: 7. From germline, CDR1 is SGHTA and CDR2 FQGNSA. The CDR3 is made up of 16 amino acids. CDR3 sequence (DNA): TGTGCCAGCAGCTTCGCCGCGGGGGGTTACTCCTACGAGCAGTACTTC. Its protein is CASSFAAGGYSYEQYF.

This clonotype was detected a few times. The germline gene is not matched at one end of the junction; a read error may be the cause. This chain joins TRBV5-1 and TRBJ2-2; 10 bases line up with TRBD2. The CDR3 has 16 amino acids. Germline V gives CDR1 SGHRS, CDR2 YFSETQ. DNA of the CDR3: TGTGCCAGCAGCTTGGTTTCTAGCGGGGGCACCGGGGAGCTGTTTTTT. Protein sequence: CASSLVSSGGTGELFF. Variable domain in full (rest from reference TRBV5-1 and TRBJ2-2): KAGVTQTPRYLIKTRGQQVTLSCSPISGHRSVSWYQQTPGQGLQFLFEYFSETQRNKGNFPGRFSGRQFSNSRSEMNVSTLELGDSALYLCASSLVSSGGTGELFFGEGSRLTVL.

This clonotype was observed many times. V is TRBV4-1 and J is TRBJ2-5; maybe TRBD1 (6 bases). The CDR3 loop spans 16 amino acids. Germline assignment: CDR1 MGHRA and CDR2 YSYEKL. Trimming pared 0 bases from V and 2 bases from J, leaving 13 bases between. As DNA, the CDR3 is TGCGCCAGCAGCCAAGAAGGGGGAAACTATCAAGAGACCCAGTACTTC. The encoded protein is CASSQEGGNYQETQYF.

As for this clonotype: A much larger clonotype is one base distant, so this may be a read error. The chain combines TRBV3-1 with TRBJ2-1, with TRBD1 identical over 7 bases. Germline V gives CDR1 LGHDT, CDR2 YNNKEL (reference sequence). The CDR3 extends over 16 amino acids. The V gene end was trimmed by 2 bases and the J gene end by 2 bases; junction bases not matched to a gene: 6. CDR3 in DNA: TGTGCCAGCAGCCAAAGGGGGCCGTACCCCTACAATGAGCAGTTCTTC. Translated, it gives CASSQRGPYPYNEQFF.

The chain combines TRBV10-3 with TRBJ2-7; D gene unclear. The germline gives CDR1 ENHRY, CDR2 SYGVKD. The CDR3 is made up of 15 amino acids. V shed 0 bases and J shed 4 bases, with 13 bases lying between them. The CDR3 loop is CAISESLGSGYEQYF. The CDR3, as DNA: TGTGCCATCAGTGAGTCATTAGGGTCCGGGTACGAGCAGTACTTC.